This TCR beta chain was retrieved from a study of blood T cell repertoires in COVID-19. Study overall: COVID-19 samples collected from the United States, Italy and Spain covered acute and convalescent phases. Nucleic acid was either cDNA or gDNA, and it came from T cells, B-cell-depleted T cells, or PBMCs.

Measured with immunoSEQ multiplex PCR; TCRdb has only the in-frame clones, and not every one. The sample consists of more than 100,000 clones, less than 85% of them appearing once. The CDR3 length is 14 residues. V lost 5 bases, J lost 4 bases, and 14 bases lay in between. Germline CDR1 and CDR2: SGHNT and YENEEA. The receptor was derived from a human donor with acute or convalescent COVID-19. The donor label of this sample is uncertain. What was sequenced was peripheral blood. The gene calls are TRBV11-3 and TRBJ1-1; D perhaps matches TRBD1 (6 bases). The CDR3 DNA reads as TGTGCCAGCAGCCCGCATCCGGACAGCACTGAAGCTTTCTTT. This gives the protein CASSPHPDSTEAFF.